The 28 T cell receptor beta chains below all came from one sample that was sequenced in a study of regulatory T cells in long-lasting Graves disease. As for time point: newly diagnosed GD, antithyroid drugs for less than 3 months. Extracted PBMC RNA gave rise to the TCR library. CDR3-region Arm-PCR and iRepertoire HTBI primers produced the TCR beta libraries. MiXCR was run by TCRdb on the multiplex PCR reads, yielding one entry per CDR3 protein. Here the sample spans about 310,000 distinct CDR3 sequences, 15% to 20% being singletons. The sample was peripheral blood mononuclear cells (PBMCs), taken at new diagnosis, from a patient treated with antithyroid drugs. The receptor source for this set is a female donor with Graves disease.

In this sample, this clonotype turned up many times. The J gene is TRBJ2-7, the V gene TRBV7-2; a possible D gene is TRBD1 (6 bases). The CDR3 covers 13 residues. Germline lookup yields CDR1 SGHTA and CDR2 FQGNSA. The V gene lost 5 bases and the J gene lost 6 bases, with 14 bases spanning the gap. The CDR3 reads CASSLQGGSEQYF. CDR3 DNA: TGTGCCAGCAGCCTACAGGGTGGAAGCGAGCAGTACTTC.

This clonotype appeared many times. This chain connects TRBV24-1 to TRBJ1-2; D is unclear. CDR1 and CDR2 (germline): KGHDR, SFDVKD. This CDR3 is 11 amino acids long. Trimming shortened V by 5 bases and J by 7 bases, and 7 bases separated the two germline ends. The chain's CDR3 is CATSAVGGYTF. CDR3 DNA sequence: TGTGCCACCAGTGCGGTGGGTGGCTACACCTTC.

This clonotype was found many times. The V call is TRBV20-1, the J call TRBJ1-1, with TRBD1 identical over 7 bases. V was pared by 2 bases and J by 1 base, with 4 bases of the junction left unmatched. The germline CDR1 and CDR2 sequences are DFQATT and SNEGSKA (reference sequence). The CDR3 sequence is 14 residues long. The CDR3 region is CSARIPGGNTEAFF. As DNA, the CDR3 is TGCAGTGCTAGAATCCCAGGGGGGAACACTGAAGCTTTCTTT.

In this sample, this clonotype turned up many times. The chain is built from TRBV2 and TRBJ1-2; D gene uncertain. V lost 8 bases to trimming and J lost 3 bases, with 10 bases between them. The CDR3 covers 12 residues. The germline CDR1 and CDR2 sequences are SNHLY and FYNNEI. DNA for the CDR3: TGTGCCAGCCGAGAGTCGGACTATGGCTACACCTTC. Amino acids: CASRESDYGYTF.

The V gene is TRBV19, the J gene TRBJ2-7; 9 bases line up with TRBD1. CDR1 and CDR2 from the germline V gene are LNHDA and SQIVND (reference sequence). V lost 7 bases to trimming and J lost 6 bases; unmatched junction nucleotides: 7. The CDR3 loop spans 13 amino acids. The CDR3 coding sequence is TGTGCCAGTACAACGGACAGGGGCGGCGAGCAGTACTTC. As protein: CASTTDRGGEQYF. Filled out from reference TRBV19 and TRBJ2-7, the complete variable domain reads DGGITQSPKYLFRKEGQNVTLSCEQNLNHDAMYWYRQDPGQGLRLIYYSQIVNDFQKGDIAEGYSVSREKKESFPLTVTSAQKNPTAFYLCASTTDRGGEQYFGPGTRLTVT.

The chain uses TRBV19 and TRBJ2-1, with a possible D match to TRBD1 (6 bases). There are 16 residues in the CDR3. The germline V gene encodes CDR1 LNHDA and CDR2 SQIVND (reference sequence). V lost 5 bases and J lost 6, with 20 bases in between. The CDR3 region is CASSSIGQSRANEQFF. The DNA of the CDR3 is TGTGCCAGTAGTTCGATCGGACAGTCTCGGGCCAATGAGCAGTTCTTC.

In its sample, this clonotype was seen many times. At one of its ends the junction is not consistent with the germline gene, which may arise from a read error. CDR3 residues: CASSFSGQHKEQFF. In DNA, the CDR3 is TGTGCCAGCAGTTTTTCGGGACAGCACAAGGAGCAGTTCTTC. The V and J genes are TRBV12-3 or TRBV12-4 and TRBJ2-1; 7 nucleotides align to TRBD1. CDR3 size: 14 residues.

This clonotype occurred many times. DNA of the CDR3: TGTGCTAGTGGTCCCGACAGGGTAATAACAGATACGCAGTATTTT. It translates to CASGPDRVITDTQYF. J is TRBJ2-3 and V is TRBV12-5, with TRBD1 matching 7 bases. V was clipped by 5 bases and J by 3 bases; unmatched bases: 8. Per germline, CDR1 LGHNT and CDR2 FRNRAP. The CDR3 sequence is 15 residues long.

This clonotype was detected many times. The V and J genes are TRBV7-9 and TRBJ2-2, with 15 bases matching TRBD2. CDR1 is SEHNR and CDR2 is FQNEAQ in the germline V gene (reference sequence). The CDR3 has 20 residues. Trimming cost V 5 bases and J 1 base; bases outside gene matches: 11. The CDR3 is CASSDPPGLAGGLNTGELFF. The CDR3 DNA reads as TGTGCCAGCAGCGACCCGCCGGGACTAGCGGGAGGTTTGAACACCGGGGAGCTGTTTTTT.

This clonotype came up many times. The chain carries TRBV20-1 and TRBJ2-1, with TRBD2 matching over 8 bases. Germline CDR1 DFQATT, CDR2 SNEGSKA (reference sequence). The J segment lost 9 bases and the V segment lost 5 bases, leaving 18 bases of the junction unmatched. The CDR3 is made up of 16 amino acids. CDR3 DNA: TGCAGTGCTCCCCCGGGGGGGACTAGTTACATCCTTGAGCAGTTCTTC. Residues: CSAPPGGTSYILEQFF.

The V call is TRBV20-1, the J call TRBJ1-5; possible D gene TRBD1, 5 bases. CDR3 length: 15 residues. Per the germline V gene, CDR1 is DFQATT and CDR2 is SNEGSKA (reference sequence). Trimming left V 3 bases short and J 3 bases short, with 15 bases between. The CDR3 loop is CSASGVVGLNQPQHF. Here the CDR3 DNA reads TGCAGTGCTAGTGGGGTAGTGGGACTCAATCAGCCCCAGCATTTT.

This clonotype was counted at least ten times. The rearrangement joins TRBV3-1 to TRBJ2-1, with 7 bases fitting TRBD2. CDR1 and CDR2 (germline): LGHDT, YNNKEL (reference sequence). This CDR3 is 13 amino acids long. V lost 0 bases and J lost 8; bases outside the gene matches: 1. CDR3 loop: CASSQEGRDEQFF. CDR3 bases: TGTGCCAGCAGCCAAGAAGGGAGGGATGAGCAGTTCTTC.

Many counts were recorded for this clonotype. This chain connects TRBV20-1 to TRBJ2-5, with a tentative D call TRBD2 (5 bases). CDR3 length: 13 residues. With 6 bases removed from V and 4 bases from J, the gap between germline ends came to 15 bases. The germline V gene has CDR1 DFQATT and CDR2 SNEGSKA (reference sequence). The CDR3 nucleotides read TGCAGTGCGCCACGGGGAATCGGAGAGACCCAGTACTTC. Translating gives CSAPRGIGETQYF.

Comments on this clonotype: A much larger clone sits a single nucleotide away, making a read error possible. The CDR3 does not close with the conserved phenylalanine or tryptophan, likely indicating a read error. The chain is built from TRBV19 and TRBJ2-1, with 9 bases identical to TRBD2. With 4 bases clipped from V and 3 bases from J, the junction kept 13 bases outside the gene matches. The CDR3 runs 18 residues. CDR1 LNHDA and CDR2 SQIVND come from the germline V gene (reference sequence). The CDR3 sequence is CASSRLRIIAGVYNEQFL. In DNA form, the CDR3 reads TGTGCCAGTAGTAGGCTGAGGATAATAGCGGGAGTCTACAATGAGCAGTTCTTA.

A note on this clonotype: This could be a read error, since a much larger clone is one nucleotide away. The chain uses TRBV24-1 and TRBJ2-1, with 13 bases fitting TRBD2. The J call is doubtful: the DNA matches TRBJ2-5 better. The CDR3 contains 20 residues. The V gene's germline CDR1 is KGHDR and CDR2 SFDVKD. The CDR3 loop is CATSDYGTSGEESGSGTQYF. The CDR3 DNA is TGTGCCACCAGTGACTACGGGACTAGCGGGGAGGAAAGTGGATCTGGGACCCAGTACTTC.

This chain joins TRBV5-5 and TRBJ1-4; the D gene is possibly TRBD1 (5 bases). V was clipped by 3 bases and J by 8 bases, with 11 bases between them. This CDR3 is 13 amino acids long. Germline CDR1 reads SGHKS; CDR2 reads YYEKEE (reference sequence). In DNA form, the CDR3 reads TGTGCCAGCAGCTCAGGGCTGGTGGAAAAACTGTTTTTT. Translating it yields CASSSGLVEKLFF. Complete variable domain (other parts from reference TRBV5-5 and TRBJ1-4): DAGVTQSPTHLIKTRGQQVTLRCSPISGHKSVSWYQQVLGQGPQFIFQYYEKEERGRGNFPDRFSARQFPNYSSELNVNALLLGDSALYLCASSSGLVEKLFFGSGTQLSVL.

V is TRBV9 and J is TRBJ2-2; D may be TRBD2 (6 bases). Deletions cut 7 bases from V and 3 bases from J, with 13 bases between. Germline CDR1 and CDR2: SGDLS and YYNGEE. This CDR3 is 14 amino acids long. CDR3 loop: CASEREEYTGELFF. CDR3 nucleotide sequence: TGTGCCAGCGAAAGGGAGGAATACACCGGGGAGCTGTTTTTT.

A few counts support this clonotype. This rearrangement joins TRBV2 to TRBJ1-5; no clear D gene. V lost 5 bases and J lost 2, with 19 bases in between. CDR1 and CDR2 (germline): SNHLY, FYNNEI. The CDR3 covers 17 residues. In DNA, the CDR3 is TGTGCCAGCAGTTTATCTCCCGACCCCGCGGGCAATCAGCCCCAGCATTTT. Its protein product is CASSLSPDPAGNQPQHF.

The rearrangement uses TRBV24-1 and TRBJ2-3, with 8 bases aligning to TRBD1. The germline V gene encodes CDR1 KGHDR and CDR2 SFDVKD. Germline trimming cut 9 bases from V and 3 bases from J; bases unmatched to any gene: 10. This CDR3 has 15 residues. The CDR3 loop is CATGDRGEGTDTQYF. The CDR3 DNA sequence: TGTGCCACCGGCGACAGGGGTGAGGGGACAGATACGCAGTATTTT.

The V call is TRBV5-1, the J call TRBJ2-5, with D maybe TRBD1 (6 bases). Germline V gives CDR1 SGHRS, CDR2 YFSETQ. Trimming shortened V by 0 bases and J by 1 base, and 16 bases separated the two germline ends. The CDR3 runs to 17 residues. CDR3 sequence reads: CASSLGPKTGIQETQYF. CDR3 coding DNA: TGCGCCAGCAGCTTGGGGCCCAAAACAGGGATCCAAGAGACCCAGTACTTC.

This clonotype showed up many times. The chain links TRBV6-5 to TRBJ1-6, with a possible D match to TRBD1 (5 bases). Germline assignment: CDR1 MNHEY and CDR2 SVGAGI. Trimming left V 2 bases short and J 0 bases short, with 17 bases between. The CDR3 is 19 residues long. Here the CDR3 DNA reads TGTGCCAGCAGTTACGTTTCGTCAGGGATCAGCTCCTATAATTCACCCCTCCACTTT. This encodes CASSYVSSGISSYNSPLHF.

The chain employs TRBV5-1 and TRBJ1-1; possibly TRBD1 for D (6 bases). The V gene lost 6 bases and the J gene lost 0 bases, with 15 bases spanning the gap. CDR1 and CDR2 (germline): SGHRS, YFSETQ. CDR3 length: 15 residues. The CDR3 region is CASTIGGAVNTEAFF. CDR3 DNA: TGCGCCAGCACCATTGGGGGGGCAGTGAACACTGAAGCTTTCTTT.

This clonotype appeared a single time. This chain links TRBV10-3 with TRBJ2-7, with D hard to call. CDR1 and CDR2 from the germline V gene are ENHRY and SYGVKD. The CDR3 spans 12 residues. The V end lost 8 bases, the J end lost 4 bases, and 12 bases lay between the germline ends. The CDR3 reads CAIQMEGYEQYF. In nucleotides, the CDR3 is TGTGCCATCCAGATGGAAGGTTACGAGCAGTACTTC.

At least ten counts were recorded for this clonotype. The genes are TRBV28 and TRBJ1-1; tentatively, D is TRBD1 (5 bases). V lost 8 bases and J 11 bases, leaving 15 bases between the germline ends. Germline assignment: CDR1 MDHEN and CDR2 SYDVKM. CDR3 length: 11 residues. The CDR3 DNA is TGTGCCAGCCGGAGGGTGGGGGATGCTTTCTTT. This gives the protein CASRRVGDAFF. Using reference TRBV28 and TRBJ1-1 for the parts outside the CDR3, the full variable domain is DVKVTQSSRYLVKRTGEKVFLECVQDMDHENMFWYRQDPGLGLRLIYFSYDVKMKEKGDIPEGYSVSREKKERFSLILESASTNQTSMYLCASRRVGDAFFGQGTRLTVV.

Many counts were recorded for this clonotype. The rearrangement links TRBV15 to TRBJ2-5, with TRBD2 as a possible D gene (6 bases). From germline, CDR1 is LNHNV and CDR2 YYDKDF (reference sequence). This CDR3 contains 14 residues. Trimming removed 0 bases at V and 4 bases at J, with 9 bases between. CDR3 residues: CATSRDQGGETQYF. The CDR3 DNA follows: TGTGCCACCAGCAGAGATCAGGGAGGAGAGACCCAGTACTTC.

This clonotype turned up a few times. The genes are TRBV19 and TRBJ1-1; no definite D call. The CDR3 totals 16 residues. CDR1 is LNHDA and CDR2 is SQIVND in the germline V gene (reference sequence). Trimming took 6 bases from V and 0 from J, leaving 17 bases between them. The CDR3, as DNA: TGTGCCAGTAGAATAAGGCTGTGGGAGGTGAACACTGAAGCTTTCTTT. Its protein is CASRIRLWEVNTEAFF.

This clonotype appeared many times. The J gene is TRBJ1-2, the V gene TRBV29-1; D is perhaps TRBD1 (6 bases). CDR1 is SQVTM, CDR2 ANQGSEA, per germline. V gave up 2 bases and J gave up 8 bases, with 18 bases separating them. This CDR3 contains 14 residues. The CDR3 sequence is CSVEPNSGEQGYTF. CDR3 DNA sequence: TGCAGCGTTGAACCTAATTCAGGGGAGCAAGGCTACACCTTC.

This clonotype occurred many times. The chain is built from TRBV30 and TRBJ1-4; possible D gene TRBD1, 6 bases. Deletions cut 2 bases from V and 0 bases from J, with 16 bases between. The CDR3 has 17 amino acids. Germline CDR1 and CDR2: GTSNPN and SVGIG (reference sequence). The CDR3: CAWSTKTGDATNEKLFF. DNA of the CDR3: TGTGCCTGGAGTACGAAGACAGGCGACGCAACTAATGAAAAACTGTTTTTT.